This entry is about one T cell receptor (beta chain). These data belong to a study of cytomegalovirus exposure and HLA in healthy donors. Germline V gives CDR1 PRHDT, CDR2 FYEKMQ (reference sequence). This CDR3 is built from 17 residues. The J segment lost 7 bases and the V segment lost 3 bases, leaving 10 bases of the junction unmatched. Primers: 60 Vbeta forward and 13 Jbeta reverse. Using immunoSEQ multiplex PCR, the repertoire was profiled, and TCRdb retains in-frame clones only, with some absent. Among roughly 140,000 clones, about 75% were seen once, and the ten largest hold around 4.7%. This TCR was sampled from a man aged 55 to 70 in good health and CMV-seronegative. Sequenced material: PBMCs. V usage is TRBV13 and J usage is TRBJ2-1, with 12 bases identical to TRBD2. CDR3 protein: CASSFSLTSGSENEQFF. CDR3 bases: TGTGCCAGCAGCTTCTCCCTGACTAGCGGGAGTGAGAATGAGCAGTTCTTC.